Presented here are 32 T cell receptor beta chains from one specimen sequenced in a study of shared clonotypes between healthy human individuals. Generated by immunoSEQ multiplex PCR, the TCRdb table keeps only in-frame clones and is missing some. The sample lists some 900,000 clones, about 80% occurring once. Sequenced material: memory CD4+ T cells sorted from blood. The subset was: CD45RA-negative fraction. The origin of the receptors is a man in his late teens or twenties in good health.

This clone was seen many times. The chain recombines TRBV7-2 with TRBJ1-1; D uncertain. Germline assignment: CDR1 SGHTA and CDR2 FQGNSA. This CDR3 is built from 14 residues. With 5 bases removed from V and 1 base from J, the gap between germline ends came to 11 bases. The CDR3 spells CASSPWTGNTEAFF. The DNA for the CDR3 is TGTGCCAGCAGCCCCTGGACGGGGAACACTGAAGCTTTCTTT.

This clone appeared a few times. The chain couples TRBV7-9 to TRBJ2-1; TRBD2 might be the D (6 bases). V lost 4 bases and J 4 bases, leaving 17 bases between the germline ends. The germline V gene encodes CDR1 SEHNR and CDR2 FQNEAQ (reference sequence). This CDR3 region has 16 residues. The CDR3 region has the DNA TGTGCCAGCAGCTCCCCGGGCGGGGTTACTTACAATGAGCAGTTCTTC. This translates into CASSSPGGVTYNEQFF. The full variable domain, with the rest looked up from reference TRBV7-9 and TRBJ2-1, is DTGVSQNPRHKITKRGQNVTFRCDPISEHNRLYWYRQTLGQGPEFLTYFQNEAQLEKSRLLSDRFSAERPKGSFSTLEIQRTEQGDSAMYLCASSSPGGVTYNEQFFGPGTRLTVL.

The chain has TRBV27 and TRBJ1-2; 9 nucleotides match TRBD1. CDR3 length: 15 residues. After removal of 5 bases from V and 5 bases from J, the junction contained 9 bases not matched to a gene. The germline V gene encodes CDR1 MNHEY and CDR2 SMNVEV (reference sequence). The CDR3 bases are TGTGCCAGCAGTACCCAGACAGGGGGAGATTATGGCTACACCTTC. This gives the protein CASSTQTGGDYGYTF.

This sequence joins TRBV7-6 and TRBJ2-2; D possibly corresponds to TRBD1 (6 bases). Germline assignment: CDR1 SGHVS and CDR2 FNYEAQ. This CDR3 region has 21 residues. V was trimmed by 5 bases and J by 0 bases, leaving 28 bases between them. The CDR3 spells CASSPRTALGLFSANTGELFF. CDR3 bases: TGTGCCAGCAGCCCCAGGACAGCGCTCGGGCTCTTTAGCGCGAACACCGGGGAGCTGTTTTTT.

As regards this clone: The same CDR3 arises from other DNA sequences in this sample as well. This chain connects TRBV19 to TRBJ1-6; D is unresolved. The CDR3 is made up of 12 amino acids. From germline, CDR1 is LNHDA and CDR2 SQIVND (reference sequence). The V end lost 5 bases, the J end lost 4 bases, and 3 bases lay between the germline ends. DNA of the CDR3: TGTGCCAGTAGTTCTTATAATTCACCCCTCCACTTT. Its translation: CASSSYNSPLHF.

The J gene is TRBJ1-1, the V gene TRBV19, with TRBD1 as a possible D gene (5 bases). The germline V gene has CDR1 LNHDA and CDR2 SQIVND (reference sequence). The CDR3 runs to 13 residues. The V and J ends lost 7 bases and 4 bases respectively, with 13 bases between them. This chain's CDR3 is CASNRLDGTEAFF. CDR3 sequence (DNA): TGTGCCAGTAACAGGTTGGACGGCACTGAAGCTTTCTTT.

The gene calls are TRBV6-5 and TRBJ2-1, with 7 bases identical to TRBD1. Per germline, CDR1 MNHEY and CDR2 SVGAGI. The length of the CDR3 is 15 residues. Trimming removed 6 bases from V and 6 bases from J; junction bases left unmatched: 11. Written as DNA, the CDR3 is TGTGCCAGCAGCCTATTCGCCGCAGGGGGCAATGAGCAGTTCTTC. Amino acid sequence: CASSLFAAGGNEQFF.

This chain uses TRBV28 with TRBJ2-3; D unclear. This CDR3 is 13 amino acids long. Germline assignment: CDR1 MDHEN and CDR2 SYDVKM. The V end lost 2 bases, the J end lost 7 bases, and 10 bases lay between the germline ends. Here the CDR3 reads CASSLGSPYTQYF. The CDR3 region has the DNA TGTGCCAGCAGTTTAGGAAGCCCTTATACGCAGTATTTT.

The V call is TRBV10-2, the J call TRBJ2-1, with TRBD2 matching 9 bases. The germline CDR1 and CDR2 sequences are WSHSY and SAAADI. CDR3 size: 16 residues. V shed 7 bases and J 0 bases; nucleotides not matched to a gene: 7. CDR3 residues: CASIPSGGSSYNEQFF. Here the CDR3 DNA reads TGCGCCAGCATCCCGAGCGGGGGGAGCTCCTACAATGAGCAGTTCTTC.

The V and J genes are TRBV18 and TRBJ2-1; 9 bases are a match to TRBD2. CDR1 and CDR2 from the germline V gene are KGHSH and LQKENI. J lost 3 bases, V lost 1 base, and 4 bases had no gene match. The CDR3 loop spans 16 amino acids. Here the CDR3 DNA reads TGTGCCAGCTCACCACGGGCTAGCGGGGACTACAATGAGCAGTTCTTC. Residues: CASSPRASGDYNEQFF.

This sequence joins TRBV7-2 and TRBJ2-7; the match to TRBD1 covers 9 bases. CDR1 is SGHTA and CDR2 is FQGNSA in the germline V gene. The J segment lost 5 bases and the V segment lost 4 bases, leaving 0 bases of the junction unmatched. CDR3 length equals 12 residues. CDR3 loop: CASSWTGDEQYF. The CDR3 nucleotides are TGTGCCAGCAGCTGGACAGGGGACGAGCAGTACTTC.

The chain uses TRBV13 and TRBJ2-4, with 7 positions matching TRBD2. The germline gives CDR1 PRHDT, CDR2 FYEKMQ (reference sequence). V lost 0 bases to trimming and J lost 4 bases; unmatched junction nucleotides: 6. CDR3 length: 16 residues. CDR3: CASSLGWASGKNIQYF. CDR3 in DNA: TGTGCCAGCAGCTTAGGCTGGGCTAGCGGAAAAAACATTCAGTACTTC.

The chain is built from TRBV30 and TRBJ1-4; no firm D call. The CDR3 is 13 residues long. With 0 bases removed from V and 4 bases from J, the gap between germline ends came to 6 bases. Germline assignment: CDR1 GTSNPN and CDR2 SVGIG (reference sequence). The CDR3, as DNA: TGTGCCTGGAGTGTACAGAATAATGAAAAACTGTTTTTT. Its translation is CAWSVQNNEKLFF.

The genes are TRBV10-3 and TRBJ2-6, with a weak D call TRBD1 (5 bases). The CDR3 spans 14 residues. V was cut by 3 bases and J by 2 bases, with 5 bases left in between. Germline V gene sequence: CDR1 ENHRY, CDR2 SYGVKD. The CDR3 bases are TGTGCCATCAGTGACAGGGCTGGGGCCAACGTCCTGACTTTC. This gives the protein CAISDRAGANVLTF.

This sequence joins TRBV15 and TRBJ1-4; perhaps TRBD1 as D (5 bases). The germline V and J ends were trimmed by 4 bases and 0 bases, with 9 bases remaining between them. Germline lookup yields CDR1 LNHNV and CDR2 YYDKDF (reference sequence). The CDR3 runs to 15 residues. The CDR3 region is CATSMGVATNEKLFF. CDR3 nucleotide sequence: TGTGCCACCAGCATGGGGGTTGCAACTAATGAAAAACTGTTTTTT.

Concerning this clone itself: This CDR3 is also generated by other DNA sequences in the sample. This chain links TRBV19 with TRBJ2-2; possibly TRBD2 for D (6 bases). This CDR3 has 15 residues. Germline-derived CDR1 and CDR2 are LNHDA and SQIVND (reference sequence). Trimming took 3 bases from V and 4 from J, leaving 12 bases between them. The CDR3 DNA follows: TGTGCCAGTAGTATTTCGGGAGCGGGCACCGGGGAGCTGTTTTTT. Translation: CASSISGAGTGELFF.

The V gene is TRBV7-9, the J gene TRBJ1-2; D perhaps matches TRBD1 (5 bases). The V and J ends lost 4 bases and 4 bases respectively, with 10 bases between them. The germline V gene has CDR1 SEHNR and CDR2 FQNEAQ (reference sequence). The CDR3 is 13 residues long. CDR3 DNA: TGTGCCAGCAGCTCGACAGCGGGCTATGGCTACACCTTC. Translation gives CASSSTAGYGYTF.

This clone was counted only a few times. This chain uses TRBV5-5 with TRBJ1-5; TRBD1 matches 9 bases. V shed 2 bases, J shed 1 base, and the junction held 4 bases outside the gene matches. The CDR3 is 16 amino acids. The germline V gene encodes CDR1 SGHKS and CDR2 YYEKEE (reference sequence). DNA for the CDR3: TGTGCCAGCAGCTTTACAGGGGGCGCGAGCAATCAGCCCCAGCATTTT. It codes for CASSFTGGASNQPQHF. The whole variable domain, filled in from reference TRBV5-5 and TRBJ1-5, reads DAGVTQSPTHLIKTRGQQVTLRCSPISGHKSVSWYQQVLGQGPQFIFQYYEKEERGRGNFPDRFSARQFPNYSSELNVNALLLGDSALYLCASSFTGGASNQPQHFGDGTRLSIL.

The chain carries TRBV7-6 and TRBJ1-2; 7 nucleotides line up with TRBD1. V trimming: 5 bases; J trimming: 4 bases; junction bases outside the gene matches: 4. The CDR3 is made up of 13 amino acids. Germline V lookup: CDR1 SGHVS, CDR2 FNYEAQ. The CDR3 spells CASSETGIYGYTF. As DNA, the CDR3 is TGTGCCAGCAGCGAGACAGGGATCTATGGCTACACCTTC.

The chain uses TRBV19 and TRBJ2-3, with 9 bases fitting TRBD1. V shed 6 bases and J 4 bases; nucleotides not matched to a gene: 5. Germline V gene data show CDR1 as LNHDA and CDR2 as SQIVND (reference sequence). The CDR3 sequence is 14 residues long. The CDR3 protein is CASRWDRVADTQYF. As DNA, the CDR3 is TGTGCCAGTAGGTGGGACAGGGTGGCAGATACGCAGTATTTT.

The J gene is TRBJ2-7, the V gene TRBV6-5; 9 bases map to TRBD2. The V segment lost 2 bases and the J segment 7 bases; nucleotides outside the gene matches: 9. The CDR3 contains 15 residues. Germline loops: CDR1 MNHEY, CDR2 SVGAGI. The CDR3 sequence is CASSYGAGGSNEQYF. Written as DNA, the CDR3 is TGTGCCAGCAGTTACGGCGCGGGAGGGTCTAATGAGCAGTACTTC.

This clone was detected once. V gene TRBV7-2 combines with J gene TRBJ2-5, with 9 bases identical to TRBD2. This CDR3 region has 14 residues. Losses at the gene ends were 0 bases for V and 6 bases for J; bases not matched to a gene: 2. The germline CDR1 and CDR2 sequences are SGHTA and FQGNSA. The CDR3, as DNA: TGTGCCAGCAGCTTAGCGCTAGCGGGACAGACCCAGTACTTC. Its translation is CASSLALAGQTQYF. Full variable domain (outside the CDR3, taken from reference TRBV7-2 and TRBJ2-5): GAGVSQSPSNKVTEKGKDVELRCDPISGHTALYWYRQSLGQGLEFLIYFQGNSAPDKSGLPSDRFSAERTGGSVSTLTIQRTQQEDSAVYLCASSLALAGQTQYFGPGTRLLVL.

About this clone: Other DNA sequences in this specimen translate into the identical CDR3. The DNA for the CDR3 is TGCGCCAGCAGCTTAGGGGGGCCCGGGGAGACCCAGTACTTC. It codes for CASSLGGPGETQYF. This sequence joins TRBV5-1 and TRBJ2-5; D is perhaps TRBD1 or TRBD2 (6 bases each). The germline V gene encodes CDR1 SGHRS and CDR2 YFSETQ. The CDR3 consists of 14 residues. The V gene lost 2 bases and the J gene lost 5 bases, with 13 bases spanning the gap.

The gene calls are TRBV18 and TRBJ2-7; 9 bases line up with TRBD1. The CDR3 length is 14 residues. Germline V gene sequence: CDR1 KGHSH, CDR2 LQKENI. V lost 6 bases to trimming and J lost 6 bases; unmatched junction nucleotides: 9. The DNA for the CDR3 is TGTGCCAGCTCCAGGGAGGGACAGGGTGCCGAGCAGTACTTC. Protein sequence: CASSREGQGAEQYF.

The sample holds a few counts of this clone. The chain employs TRBV10-3 and TRBJ2-7; the D gene is possibly TRBD1 (6 bases). Germline-derived CDR1 and CDR2 are ENHRY and SYGVKD. With 6 bases removed from V and 6 bases from J, the gap between germline ends came to 18 bases. This CDR3 comprises 14 residues. This CDR3 is CAIRARDKGPEQYF. CDR3 coding DNA: TGTGCCATCAGGGCACGGGACAAAGGCCCCGAGCAGTACTTC.

This chain joins TRBV15 and TRBJ2-3; D may be TRBD2 (7 bases). This CDR3 region has 17 residues. V shed 5 bases and J shed 4 bases, with 22 bases lying between them. Germline values: CDR1 LNHNV, CDR2 YYDKDF (reference sequence). The DNA for the CDR3 is TGTGCCACCAGCTCGCGTCCGGGCAGGGGAGGGTCAGATACGCAGTATTTT. Amino acids: CATSSRPGRGGSDTQYF.

The CDR3 nucleotides read TGTGCCAGCAGCCCGCGGGATCTATGGATCCAGAATGGCTACACCTTC. Protein product: CASSPRDLWIQNGYTF. V usage is TRBV5-4 and J usage is TRBJ1-2; no clear D. V gave up 4 bases and J gave up 6 bases, with 22 bases separating them. The CDR3 has 16 residues. The germline CDR1 and CDR2 sequences are SGHNT and YYREEE (reference sequence).

The chain links TRBV7-2 to TRBJ1-1, with TRBD1 matching over 7 bases. Germline trimming cut 4 bases from V and 2 bases from J; bases unmatched to any gene: 7. CDR1 is SGHTA, CDR2 FQGNSA, per germline. This CDR3 has 15 residues. CDR3 sequence reads: CASSSTGTENTEAFF. The CDR3 DNA sequence: TGTGCCAGCAGCTCGACCGGGACAGAAAACACTGAAGCTTTCTTT.

The rearrangement uses TRBV5-1 and TRBJ2-1; TRBD1 might be the D (6 bases). The V and J ends lost 4 bases and 0 bases respectively, with 11 bases between them. The length of the CDR3 is 15 residues. The germline CDR1 and CDR2 sequences are SGHRS and YFSETQ. The CDR3 loop reads CASSAGQSSYNEQFF. CDR3 nucleotide sequence: TGCGCCAGCAGCGCCGGACAGAGCTCCTACAATGAGCAGTTCTTC.

V and J are TRBV5-3 and TRBJ2-7; 11 positions match TRBD1. TRBV5-3 belongs to the ORF category, with a function that is uncertain. The CDR3 extends over 23 amino acids. V lost 3 bases, J lost 3 bases, and 29 bases stayed unmatched. CDR3 sequence: CARSWDRGYHAELQHHSIYEQYF. DNA for the CDR3: TGTGCCAGAAGCTGGGACAGGGGGTACCATGCAGAGCTCCAACATCATTCCATCTACGAGCAGTACTTC.

This sequence joins TRBV30 and TRBJ2-3; 12 nucleotides line up with TRBD2. Losses at the gene ends were 0 bases for V and 4 bases for J; bases not matched to a gene: 5. The CDR3 loop spans 16 amino acids. From germline, CDR1 is GTSNPN and CDR2 SVGIG (reference sequence). The CDR3 loop reads CAWSVGLAGGSDTQYF. CDR3 bases: TGTGCCTGGAGTGTAGGTCTAGCGGGGGGGTCAGATACGCAGTATTTT.

This clone was detected once. The chain is built from TRBV19 and TRBJ2-7; TRBD1 agrees at 7 bases. Germline V lookup: CDR1 LNHDA, CDR2 SQIVND (reference sequence). V gave up 7 bases and J gave up 2 bases; unmatched junction bases: 11. The CDR3 is 15 residues long. CDR3 sequence (DNA): TGTGCCAGTACCCTCAGGGGGACCCTTACCTACGAGCAGTACTTC. It translates to CASTLRGTLTYEQYF.